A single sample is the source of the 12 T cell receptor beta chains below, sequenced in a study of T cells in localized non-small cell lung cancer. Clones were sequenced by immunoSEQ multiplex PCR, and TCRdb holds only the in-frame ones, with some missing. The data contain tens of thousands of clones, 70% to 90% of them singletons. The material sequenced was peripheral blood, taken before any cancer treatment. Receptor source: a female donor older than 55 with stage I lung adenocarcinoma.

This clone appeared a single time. DNA for the CDR3: TGTGCCAGCAGCTTAACCGCTGGCTCTGAAGCTTTCTTT. This encodes CASSLTAGSEAFF. The genes are TRBV7-2 and TRBJ1-1; no clear D. There are 13 residues in the CDR3. With 2 bases removed from V and 6 bases from J, the gap between germline ends came to 10 bases. Germline V lookup: CDR1 SGHTA, CDR2 FQGNSA.

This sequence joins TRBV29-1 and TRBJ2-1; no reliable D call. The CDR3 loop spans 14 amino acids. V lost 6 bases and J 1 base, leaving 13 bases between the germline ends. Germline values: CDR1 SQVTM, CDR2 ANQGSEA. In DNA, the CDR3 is TGCAGCGTGGCCCCTCGATTATCCTACAATGAGCAGTTCTTC. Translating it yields CSVAPRLSYNEQFF.

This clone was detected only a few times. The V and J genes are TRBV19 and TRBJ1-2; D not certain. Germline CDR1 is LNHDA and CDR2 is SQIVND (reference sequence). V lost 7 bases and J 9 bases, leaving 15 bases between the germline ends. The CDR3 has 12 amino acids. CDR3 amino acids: CASNTQLGSYTF. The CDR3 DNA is TGTGCCAGTAACACACAACTGGGGAGCTACACCTTC.

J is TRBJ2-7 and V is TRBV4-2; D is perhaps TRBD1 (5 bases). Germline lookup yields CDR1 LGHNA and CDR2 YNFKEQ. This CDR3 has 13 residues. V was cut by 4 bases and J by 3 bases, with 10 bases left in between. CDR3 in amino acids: CASSPGDSYEQYF. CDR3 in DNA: TGTGCCAGCAGCCCCGGCGACAGCTACGAGCAGTACTTC.

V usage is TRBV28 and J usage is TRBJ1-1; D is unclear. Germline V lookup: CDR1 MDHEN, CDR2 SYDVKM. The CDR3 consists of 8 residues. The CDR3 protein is CGLFGAFF. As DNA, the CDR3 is TGTGGCCTGTTTGGTGCTTTCTTT.

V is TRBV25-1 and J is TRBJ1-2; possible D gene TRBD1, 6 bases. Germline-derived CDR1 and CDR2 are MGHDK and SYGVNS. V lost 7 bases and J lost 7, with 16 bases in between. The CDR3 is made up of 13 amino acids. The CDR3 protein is CASTSDRLGGYTF. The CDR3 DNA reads TGTGCCAGCACCTCCGACAGGCTAGGTGGCTACACCTTC.

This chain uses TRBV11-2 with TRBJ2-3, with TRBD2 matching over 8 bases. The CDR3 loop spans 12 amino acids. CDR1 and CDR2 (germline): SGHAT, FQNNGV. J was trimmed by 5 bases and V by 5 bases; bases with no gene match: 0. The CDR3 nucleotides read TGTGCCAGCAGCCTAGCGGGAGATACGCAGTATTTT. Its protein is CASSLAGDTQYF.

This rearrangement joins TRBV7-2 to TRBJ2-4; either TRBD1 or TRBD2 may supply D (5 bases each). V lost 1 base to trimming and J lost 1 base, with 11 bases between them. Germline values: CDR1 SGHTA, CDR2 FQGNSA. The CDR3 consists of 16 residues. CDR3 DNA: TGTGCCAGCAGCTTAGGGGGGAGTCCGGCCAAAAACATTCAGTACTTC. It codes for CASSLGGSPAKNIQYF.

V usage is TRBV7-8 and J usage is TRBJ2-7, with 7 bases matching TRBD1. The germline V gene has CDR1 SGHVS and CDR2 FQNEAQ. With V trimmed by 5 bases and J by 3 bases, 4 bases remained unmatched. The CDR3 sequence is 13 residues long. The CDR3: CASSLRTGYEQYF. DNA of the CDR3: TGTGCCAGCAGCCTCCGGACAGGCTACGAGCAGTACTTC.

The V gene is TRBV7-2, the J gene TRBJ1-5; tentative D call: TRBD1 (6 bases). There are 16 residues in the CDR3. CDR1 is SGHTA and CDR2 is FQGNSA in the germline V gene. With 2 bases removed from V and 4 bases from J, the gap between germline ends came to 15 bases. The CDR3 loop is CASSLSGHSGNQPQHF. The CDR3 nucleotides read TGTGCCAGCAGCTTATCGGGACACTCGGGGAATCAGCCCCAGCATTTT.

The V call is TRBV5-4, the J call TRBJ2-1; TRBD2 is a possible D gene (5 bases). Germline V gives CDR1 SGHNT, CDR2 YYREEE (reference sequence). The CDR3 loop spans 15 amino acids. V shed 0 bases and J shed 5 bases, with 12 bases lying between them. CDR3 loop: CASSLAAMRDNEQFF. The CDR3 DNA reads TGTGCCAGCAGCTTGGCGGCCATGAGGGACAATGAGCAGTTCTTC.

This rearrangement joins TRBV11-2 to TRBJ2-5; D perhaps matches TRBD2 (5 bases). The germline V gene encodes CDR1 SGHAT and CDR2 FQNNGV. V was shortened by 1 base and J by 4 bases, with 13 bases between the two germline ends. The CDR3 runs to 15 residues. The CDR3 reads CASSLVRGVRETQYF. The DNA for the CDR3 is TGTGCCAGCAGCTTAGTACGGGGAGTGAGAGAGACCCAGTACTTC.